These 31 T cell receptor beta chains originate from one sample sequenced in a study of control samples from healthy donors and cancer patients. Profiling relied on immunoSEQ multiplex PCR, and the TCRdb table lists in-frame clones only, not all of them. Of some 410,000 clones detected, around 90% appear once; the ten largest clones hold roughly 6.4%. The sequenced sample consisted of PBMCs. The receptors shown here come from a man aged 35 to 55 with head and neck cancer.

The chain joins TRBV5-1 to TRBJ1-5; D might be TRBD1 (5 bases). The CDR3 loop spans 15 amino acids. V was trimmed by 3 bases and J by 0 bases, leaving 10 bases between them. CDR1 is SGHRS and CDR2 is YFSETQ in the germline V gene. The CDR3 protein is CASSWGENSNQPQHF. DNA for the CDR3: TGCGCCAGCAGCTGGGGGGAGAATAGCAATCAGCCCCAGCATTTT.

The chain combines TRBV5-1 with TRBJ2-1; D is perhaps TRBD1 (5 bases). The length of the CDR3 is 15 residues. CDR1 is SGHRS, CDR2 YFSETQ, per germline. V dropped 0 bases and J dropped 6 bases, with 13 bases sitting between them. Here the CDR3 DNA reads TGCGCCAGCAGCTTGGCGTACAGGTTGGTCAATGAGCAGTTCTTC. This translates into CASSLAYRLVNEQFF.

V gene TRBV27 combines with J gene TRBJ2-7; D may be TRBD1 or TRBD2 (5 bases each). This CDR3 contains 13 residues. Between the trimmed V and J ends, which lost 8 bases and 7 bases, there was a span of 18 bases. The V gene's germline CDR1 is MNHEY and CDR2 SMNVEV (reference sequence). The DNA for the CDR3 is TGTGCCAGCCAAAGAGGGACGATCGGGGAGCAGTACTTC. Its protein product is CASQRGTIGEQYF.

The gene calls are TRBV7-2 and TRBJ2-7; 7 positions match TRBD1. With 4 bases clipped from V and 7 bases from J, the junction kept 7 bases outside the gene matches. CDR3 length: 13 amino acids. Germline V lookup: CDR1 SGHTA, CDR2 FQGNSA. DNA for the CDR3: TGTGCCAGCAGCTCGTGGACAGGCGTAGAGCAGTACTTC. It is translated as CASSSWTGVEQYF. Looking up the rest from reference TRBV7-2 and TRBJ2-7 gives the full variable domain: GAGVSQSPSNKVTEKGKDVELRCDPISGHTALYWYRQSLGQGLEFLIYFQGNSAPDKSGLPSDRFSAERTGGSVSTLTIQRTQQEDSAVYLCASSSWTGVEQYFGPGTRLTVT.

The rearrangement links TRBV6-5 to TRBJ1-5, with 7 bases matching TRBD1. The V gene end was trimmed by 6 bases and the J gene end by 4 bases; junction bases not matched to a gene: 6. Germline assignment: CDR1 MNHEY and CDR2 SVGAGI. The CDR3 is 14 residues long. CDR3 region: CASRRTGLNQPQHF. The CDR3 nucleotides are TGTGCCAGCAGGCGGACAGGTTTAAATCAGCCCCAGCATTTT.

This clone was found once. The chain joins TRBV27 to TRBJ1-5; TRBD1 matches at 8 bases. Per germline, CDR1 MNHEY and CDR2 SMNVEV (reference sequence). The CDR3 extends over 15 amino acids. J gave up 0 bases and V 2 bases, and 0 bases lay outside the gene matches. CDR3 in amino acids: CASSLGTGSNQPQHF. In nucleotides, the CDR3 is TGTGCCAGCAGTTTAGGGACAGGTAGCAATCAGCCCCAGCATTTT.

This clone has a single count. The V and J genes are TRBV7-9 and TRBJ2-3; the D is unclear. V lost 6 bases and J 4 bases, leaving 5 bases between the germline ends. The CDR3 is 11 amino acids. Per the germline V gene, CDR1 is SEHNR and CDR2 is FQNEAQ (reference sequence). The CDR3 protein is CASSPADTQYF. CDR3 sequence (DNA): TGTGCCAGCAGTCCCGCAGATACGCAGTATTTT.

The V gene is TRBV5-1, the J gene TRBJ1-4; 8 bases line up with TRBD1. CDR3 length equals 14 residues. Germline CDR1 and CDR2: SGHRS and YFSETQ. The V and J ends lost 4 bases and 5 bases, in that order; junction bases with no gene match: 4. Here the CDR3 DNA reads TGCGCCAGCAGCCCTGGACAGGGAAATGAAAAACTGTTTTTT. This sequence encodes CASSPGQGNEKLFF.

Concerning this clone itself: This same CDR3 is encoded by further DNA sequences in the sample. The chain employs TRBV7-8 and TRBJ1-6; D is ambiguous. Between the trimmed V and J ends, which lost 0 bases and 7 bases, there was a span of 4 bases. This CDR3 spans 13 amino acids. Germline CDR1 and CDR2: SGHVS and FQNEAQ. The CDR3, as DNA: TGTGCCAGCAGCTTAGCCGGAAATTCACCCCTCCACTTT. It yields the protein CASSLAGNSPLHF.

The chain is built from TRBV9 and TRBJ1-1; D is undetermined. Trimming removed 0 bases at V and 0 bases at J, with 9 bases between. Germline loops: CDR1 SGDLS, CDR2 YYNGEE. The CDR3 length is 15 residues. CDR3 coding DNA: TGTGCCAGCAGCGTAGCTCACGGGATGAACACTGAAGCTTTCTTT. As protein: CASSVAHGMNTEAFF.

The rearrangement joins TRBV19 to TRBJ2-7, with 7 bases lining up with TRBD1. V was clipped by 4 bases and J by 0 bases; unmatched bases: 6. This CDR3 contains 15 residues. CDR1 and CDR2 (germline): LNHDA, SQIVND (reference sequence). CDR3 protein: CASSRGTAISYEQYF. The CDR3 region has the DNA TGTGCCAGTAGTAGGGGGACAGCGATCTCCTACGAGCAGTACTTC.

The chain is built from TRBV11-3 and TRBJ2-3; D is perhaps TRBD2 (5 bases). Germline V gene lookup returns CDR1 SGHNT and CDR2 YENEEA. The CDR3 sequence is 14 residues long. V was pared by 7 bases and J by 5 bases, with 16 bases between. The CDR3, as DNA: TGTGCCAGCACGTTACCCGGGGTCGGAGATACGCAGTATTTT. Its translation is CASTLPGVGDTQYF.

The chain recombines TRBV30 with TRBJ2-7; a possible D gene is TRBD2 (7 bases). V dropped 4 bases and J dropped 4 bases, with 11 bases sitting between them. The CDR3 loop spans 12 amino acids. Germline values: CDR1 GTSNPN, CDR2 SVGIG (reference sequence). The CDR3 nucleotides are TGTGCCTGGAAGGGGGGGTGGTACGAGCAGTACTTC. Translation gives CAWKGGWYEQYF.

Note on this clone: Relative to the germline gene, one junction end is altered; a read error may explain this. V usage is TRBV28 and J usage is TRBJ2-1, with 10 bases fitting TRBD2. Germline loops: CDR1 MDHEN, CDR2 SYDVKM. The CDR3 runs to 17 residues. The DNA of the CDR3 is TGTGCCAGCACCTGGGAAAAAGGACTAGCGGCCTATAATGAGCAGTTCTTC. The encoded protein is CASTWEKGLAAYNEQFF.

The chain uses TRBV5-5 and TRBJ1-4; 11 nucleotides match TRBD1. Germline CDR1 SGHKS, CDR2 YYEKEE (reference sequence). V lost 2 bases to trimming and J lost 7 bases; unmatched junction nucleotides: 7. The CDR3 has 16 residues. The CDR3 DNA sequence: TGTGCCAGCAGCTTTCGGACAGGGGGCAGTATTGAAAAACTGTTTTTT. This encodes CASSFRTGGSIEKLFF. The whole variable domain, filled in from reference TRBV5-5 and TRBJ1-4, reads DAGVTQSPTHLIKTRGQQVTLRCSPISGHKSVSWYQQVLGQGPQFIFQYYEKEERGRGNFPDRFSARQFPNYSSELNVNALLLGDSALYLCASSFRTGGSIEKLFFGSGTQLSVL.

This sequence joins TRBV27 and TRBJ2-3; 7 bases are shared with TRBD2. V gave up 1 base and J gave up 0 bases; unmatched junction bases: 4. Germline CDR1 is MNHEY and CDR2 is SMNVEV (reference sequence). The CDR3 loop spans 16 amino acids. The CDR3 DNA reads as TGTGCCAGCAGTTTATTAAGCGGGGCTAGCACAGATACGCAGTATTTT. Translated, it gives CASSLLSGASTDTQYF.

CDR3 DNA sequence: TGTGCCAGCAGTGATCGTCCCGACCTGGGCTACGAGCAGTACTTC. It translates to CASSDRPDLGYEQYF. The V and J genes are TRBV2 and TRBJ2-7; no clear D. This CDR3 comprises 15 residues. CDR1 is SNHLY and CDR2 is FYNNEI in the germline V gene. V was pared by 3 bases and J by 3 bases, with 15 bases between.

V is TRBV27 and J is TRBJ2-3; 7 nucleotides match TRBD2. The CDR3 is 15 amino acids. Germline V gene lookup returns CDR1 MNHEY and CDR2 SMNVEV (reference sequence). V lost 8 bases to trimming and J lost 4 bases; unmatched junction nucleotides: 12. CDR3 amino acids: CASSPWEGSADTQYF. CDR3 bases: TGTGCCAGCTCACCGTGGGAGGGCTCTGCAGATACGCAGTATTTT.

The V and J genes are TRBV3-1 (or the pseudogene TRBV3-2) and TRBJ1-5, with 7 bases that match TRBD1. Germline V gene lookup returns CDR1 LGHDT and CDR2 YNNKEL (reference sequence). The CDR3 extends over 14 amino acids. The V segment lost 7 bases and the J segment 2 bases; nucleotides outside the gene matches: 5. In DNA form, the CDR3 reads TGTGCCAGCACCCAGGGGGTTGGCAATCAGCCCCAGCATTTT. Protein: CASTQGVGNQPQHF.

The chain is built from TRBV5-4 and TRBJ2-7; TRBD1 might be the D (7 bases). V was trimmed by 0 bases and J by 0 bases, leaving 25 bases between them. Looked up from germline, CDR1 is SGHNT and CDR2 is YYREEE (reference sequence). The CDR3 spans 20 residues. The CDR3: CASSLVWARGALAGSYEQYF. In DNA, the CDR3 is TGTGCCAGCAGCTTGGTCTGGGCCAGGGGGGCGCTAGCCGGCTCCTACGAGCAGTACTTC.

The chain couples TRBV3-1 (or the pseudogene TRBV3-2) to TRBJ1-4; D ambiguous. Per the germline V gene, CDR1 is LGHDT and CDR2 is YNNKEL (reference sequence). The CDR3 covers 17 residues. Trimming left V 1 base short and J 0 bases short, with 12 bases between. This chain's CDR3 is CASSQGSRFATNEKLFF. The CDR3, as DNA: TGTGCCAGCAGCCAAGGGTCCAGGTTTGCAACTAATGAAAAACTGTTTTTT.

This chain joins TRBV7-3 and TRBJ2-2, with D perhaps being TRBD1 or TRBD2 (5 bases each). Germline CDR1 reads SGHTA; CDR2 reads FQGTGA. The CDR3 is made up of 15 amino acids. V lost 1 base and J lost 4, with 10 bases in between. This CDR3 is CASSLNRGPTGELFF. The CDR3 DNA reads TGTGCCAGCAGCTTAAACCGGGGACCCACCGGGGAGCTGTTTTTT.

The chain is built from TRBV10-3 and TRBJ2-3; 8 bases map to TRBD2. CDR1 and CDR2 (germline): ENHRY, SYGVKD. V lost 5 bases, J lost 4 bases, and 11 bases stayed unmatched. This CDR3 has 16 amino acids. CDR3 sequence reads: CAISTSGTRTPDTQYF. In DNA, the CDR3 is TGTGCCATCAGTACCTCCGGGACTAGAACCCCAGATACGCAGTATTTT.

V usage is TRBV27 and J usage is TRBJ2-7; tentatively, D is TRBD1 (6 bases). V lost 6 bases to trimming and J lost 0 bases, with 12 bases between them. Germline V gene sequence: CDR1 MNHEY, CDR2 SMNVEV (reference sequence). The CDR3 spans 14 residues. The chain's CDR3 is CASSRQGSSYEQYF. CDR3 in DNA: TGTGCCAGCAGCCGGCAGGGGAGCTCCTACGAGCAGTACTTC.

As for this clone: At one end, the junction sequence differs from germline, possibly due to a read error. J is TRBJ1-3 and V is TRBV7-9; a weak D match, TRBD1 (5 bases). Germline loops: CDR1 SEHNR, CDR2 FQNEAQ (reference sequence). The CDR3 has 15 residues. CDR3 region: CASSLGSGTGNTIYF. In DNA form, the CDR3 reads TGTGCCAGCAGCTTAGGCTCCGGGACTGGCAACACCATATATTTT.

The chain links TRBV27 to TRBJ2-5; 8 positions match TRBD1. V was clipped by 5 bases and J by 5 bases; unmatched bases: 10. CDR1 and CDR2 (germline): MNHEY, SMNVEV (reference sequence). CDR3 length equals 15 residues. The CDR3 DNA follows: TGTGCCAGCAGTCCAGGACAGGGTCTCGGGGAGACCCAGTACTTC. Translating it yields CASSPGQGLGETQYF.

As for this clone: An end of the junction differs from the germline gene, which may be a read error. V gene TRBV19 combines with J gene TRBJ2-2, with a possible D match to TRBD1 (6 bases). CDR3 length: 18 residues. Germline assignment: CDR1 LNHDA and CDR2 SQIVND (reference sequence). Written as DNA, the CDR3 is TGTGCCAGTAGAATAGGACAGCCACAACCGGGGTTCACCGGGGAGCTGTTTTTT. This codes for CASRIGQPQPGFTGELFF. The variable domain in full, completed from reference TRBV19 and TRBJ2-2, reads DGGITQSPKYLFRKEGQNVTLSCEQNLNHDAMYWYRQDPGQGLRLIYYSQIVNDFQKGDIAEGYSVSREKKESFPLTVTSAQKNPTAFYLCASRIGQPQPGFTGELFFGEGSRLTVL.

The CDR3 bases are TGTGCCAGCAGCTTGACAGCAACTAATGAAAAACTGTTTTTT. As protein: CASSLTATNEKLFF. The chain has TRBV7-2 and TRBJ1-4; D might be TRBD1 (5 bases). Per germline, CDR1 SGHTA and CDR2 FQGNSA. Trimming shortened V by 3 bases and J by 0 bases, and 5 bases separated the two germline ends. This CDR3 region has 14 residues.

The CDR3 coding sequence is TGTGCCAGCAGCTCCAATCCGGGACAGGGGGCTGAGCAGTTCTTC. It encodes CASSSNPGQGAEQFF. This sequence joins TRBV5-6 and TRBJ2-1; 12 positions match TRBD1. V gave up 3 bases and J gave up 9 bases; unmatched junction bases: 7. Germline V gene lookup returns CDR1 SGHDT and CDR2 YYEEEE. CDR3 length: 15 residues. The variable domain in full, with the rest retrieved from reference TRBV5-6 and TRBJ2-1, is DAGVTQSPTHLIKTRGQQVTLRCSPKSGHDTVSWYQQALGQGPQFIFQYYEEEERQRGNFPDRFSGHQFPNYSSELNVNALLLGDSALYLCASSSNPGQGAEQFFGPGTRLTVL.

V and J are TRBV10-1 and TRBJ2-7; D perhaps matches TRBD2 (6 bases). V lost 2 bases, J lost 7 bases, and 9 bases lay in between. This CDR3 spans 12 amino acids. Per germline, CDR1 WNHNN and CDR2 SYGVQD (reference sequence). The DNA for the CDR3 is TGCGCCAGCAGTGAGCGGGGGACTGAGCAGTACTTC. Encoded protein: CASSERGTEQYF.

The rearrangement uses TRBV11-2 and TRBJ2-7; tentative D call: TRBD1 (6 bases). Trimming stripped 4 bases from V and 5 bases from J, with 15 bases between. The germline V gene has CDR1 SGHAT and CDR2 FQNNGV. The CDR3 totals 14 residues. The CDR3 bases are TGTGCCAGCAGCTCGCACGGGACATATGACGAGCAGTACTTC. It specifies CASSSHGTYDEQYF.